This TCR beta chain emerged from a study of cytomegalovirus exposure and HLA in healthy donors. Overall study findings and caveats: Rarity marked most TCR sequences, yet some public TCRs occurred in many donors. Specificity of a few CMV-associated chains for CMV antigens was verified in vitro. The tendency of first-cohort TCR clusters to co-occur in the 120 validation repertoires was the finding of a later analysis.

Concerning this clone itself: Its antigen remains unknown.

Profiled with immunoSEQ multiplex PCR; TCRdb holds only in-frame clones, not every one. This sample carries fewer than 200,000 clones, around nine tenths of them seen once, and the ten largest clones take around 2.1%. Losses at the gene ends were 4 bases for V and 4 bases for J; bases not matched to a gene: 2. The germline V gene encodes CDR1 SEHNR and CDR2 FQNEAQ (reference sequence). The CDR3 length is 14 residues. An approximately 130-subject validation cohort, separate from the roughly 670-subject first cohort, supplied the donors. The sequenced sample was PBMCs. The chain combines TRBV7-9 with TRBJ1-4, with 8 nucleotides matching TRBD1. The receptor comes from a woman younger than 35 in good health and CMV-seronegative. CDR3 region: CASSSGQVNEKLFF. As DNA, the CDR3 is TGTGCCAGCAGCTCGGGACAGGTTAATGAAAAACTGTTTTTT.